This T cell receptor (beta chain) came from a study of brain T cells in children with intractable seizures. Notes on the study in general: Patients' HCMV serostatus was unknown; virus specificity rests on CDR3 similarity alone.

CDR1 and CDR2 from the germline V gene are ENHRY and SYGVKD. V lost 6 bases, J lost 5 bases, and 14 bases lay in between. The length of the CDR3 is 14 residues. As to time point: blood from clinic visit 5 months post-surgery; TSC patient then seizure free. Surgery cases with the highest brain T cell transcript signatures were chosen for sequencing. TCRdb's table, derived via immunoSEQ multiplex PCR, lists solely in-frame clones and lacks some. Of about 350,000 clones in the sample, over 85% are singletons; the top ten hold roughly 5.7%. A remark on this clone: Its antigen is currently unknown.

V usage is TRBV10-3 and J usage is TRBJ1-3, with D unclear. The TCR comes from a boy in the first two years of life with tuberous sclerosis and intractable seizures. This sample comprised peripheral blood, obtained roughly 5 months after surgery. The chain's CDR3 is CAIRSQVGRNTIYF. CDR3 in DNA: TGTGCCATCAGGTCTCAGGTCGGCAGAAACACCATATATTTT.